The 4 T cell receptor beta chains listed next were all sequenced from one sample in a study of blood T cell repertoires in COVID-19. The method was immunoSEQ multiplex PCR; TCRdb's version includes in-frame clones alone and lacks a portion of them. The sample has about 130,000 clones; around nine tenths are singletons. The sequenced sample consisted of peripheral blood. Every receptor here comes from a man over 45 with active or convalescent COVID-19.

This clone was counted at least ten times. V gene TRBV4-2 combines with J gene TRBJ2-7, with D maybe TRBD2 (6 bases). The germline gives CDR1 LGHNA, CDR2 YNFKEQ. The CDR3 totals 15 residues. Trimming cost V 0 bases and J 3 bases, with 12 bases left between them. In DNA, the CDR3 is TGTGCCAGCAGCCAAGAAGCTGGCGGGAACTACGAGCAGTACTTC. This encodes CASSQEAGGNYEQYF.

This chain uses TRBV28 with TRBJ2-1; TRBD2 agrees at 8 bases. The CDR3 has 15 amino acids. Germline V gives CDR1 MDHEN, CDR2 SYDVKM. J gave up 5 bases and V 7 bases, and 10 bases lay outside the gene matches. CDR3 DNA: TGTGCCAGCACAAAAGCGGGAGCAATAAACAATGAGCAGTTCTTC. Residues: CASTKAGAINNEQFF.

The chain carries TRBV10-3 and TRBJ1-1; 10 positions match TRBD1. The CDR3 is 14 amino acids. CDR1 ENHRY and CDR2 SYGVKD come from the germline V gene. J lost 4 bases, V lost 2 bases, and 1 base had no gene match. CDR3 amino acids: CAISEDRGRTEAFF. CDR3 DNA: TGTGCCATCAGTGAGGACAGGGGGCGCACTGAAGCTTTCTTT.

Here the CDR3 DNA reads TGCGCCAGCAGCCAAGATAAGGGACAGGGGTATTCACCCCTCCACTTT. Encoded protein: CASSQDKGQGYSPLHF. V and J are TRBV4-3 and TRBJ1-6, with 10 nucleotides matching TRBD1. The CDR3 is 16 residues long. V was pared by 0 bases and J by 8 bases, with 4 bases of the junction left unmatched. Germline V CDR1 and CDR2: LGHNA, YSLEER.